This record covers a single T cell receptor (beta chain). Its specificity is unknown. These data come from a study of vaccination and CD4 T cells after COVID-19. Study-wide results and limits: No early post-infection timepoints were studied, and convalescent patients studied were relatively few.

An Oncomine TCR Beta short-read assay was used to sequence the DNA from cultured CD4+ T cells. TCRdb re-called the PCR reads with MiXCR, one entry per CDR3 protein. The sample lists 10,000 to 13,000 distinct CDR3 sequences, less than 40% occurring once. The CDR3 extends over 13 amino acids. Germline CDR1 reads SQVTM; CDR2 reads ANQGSEA. Trimming left V 4 bases short and J 2 bases short, with 9 bases between. Specified treatment: approximately nine-day PBMC culture with coronavirus spike peptide pools or control peptides (ViraFEST assay). A half-volume replacement of the medium with fresh IL-2 medium was performed on days 3 and 7.

The clonotype originates from a human donor who had recovered from COVID-19. V and J are TRBV29-1 and TRBJ1-5; D is unresolved. Material for sequencing was CD4+ T cells from blood, cultured in vitro. Here the CDR3 reads CSVGYLGNQPQHF. In DNA, the CDR3 is TGCAGCGTTGGGTACCTGGGCAATCAGCCCCAGCATTTT. The full variable domain, completed using reference TRBV29-1 and TRBJ1-5, is SAVISQKPSRDICQRGTSLTIQCQVDSQVTMMFWYRQQPGQSLTLIATANQGSEATYESGFVIDKFPISRPNLTFSTLTVSNMSPEDSSIYLCSVGYLGNQPQHFGDGTRLSIL.